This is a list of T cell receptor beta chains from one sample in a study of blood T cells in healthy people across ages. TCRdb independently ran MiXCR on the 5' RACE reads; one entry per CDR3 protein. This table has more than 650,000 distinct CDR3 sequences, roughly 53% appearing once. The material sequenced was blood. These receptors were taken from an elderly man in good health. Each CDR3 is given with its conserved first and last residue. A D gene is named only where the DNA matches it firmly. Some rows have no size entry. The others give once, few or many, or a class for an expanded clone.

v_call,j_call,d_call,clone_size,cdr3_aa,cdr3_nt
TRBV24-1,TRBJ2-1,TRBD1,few,CATSAGQAYADEQFF,TGTGCCACCAGCGCGGGACAGGCCTACGCGGATGAGCAGTTCTTC
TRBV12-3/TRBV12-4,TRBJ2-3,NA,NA,CASLRQTRSTQYF,TGTGCCAGCCTCCGACAGACCCGGTCTACGCAGTATTTT
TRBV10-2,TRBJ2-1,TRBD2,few,CASSEGGSRVEQFF,TGCGCCAGCAGTGAAGGCGGGAGTCGGGTTGAGCAGTTCTTC
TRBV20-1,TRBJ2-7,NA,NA,CSAPRGSSYEQYF,TGCAGCGCTCCGAGAGGTTCCTCCTACGAGCAGTACTTC
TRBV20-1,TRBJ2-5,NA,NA,CSARSEALGTQYF,TGCAGTGCTAGAAGTGAGGCTCTGGGGACCCAGTACTTC
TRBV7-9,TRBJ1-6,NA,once,CASSLRLPSSYNSPLHF,TGTGCCAGCAGCTTACGTCTTCCGAGCTCCTATAATTCACCCCTCCACTTT
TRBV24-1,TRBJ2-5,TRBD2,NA,CATSDFGGGTYQETQYF,TGTGCCACCAGTGATTTCGGCGGGGGAACCTACCAAGAGACCCAGTACTTC
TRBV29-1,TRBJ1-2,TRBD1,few,CSVTGANYGYTF,TGCAGCGTTACAGGGGCTAACTATGGCTACACCTTC
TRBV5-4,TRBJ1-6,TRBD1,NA,CASSLNSGTGGSPLHF,TGTGCCAGCAGCTTGAATTCTGGGACAGGTGGATCACCCCTCCACTTT
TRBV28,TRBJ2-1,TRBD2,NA,CASSLIPGTRKGEEQFF,TGTGCCAGCAGTTTAATTCCCGGGACTAGAAAAGGGGAGGAGCAGTTCTTC
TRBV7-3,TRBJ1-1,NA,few,CASSPVGTEAFF,TGTGCCAGCAGCCCAGTAGGCACTGAAGCTTTCTTT